These 8 T cell receptor beta chains came from one sample sequenced in a study of early stage breast cancer tumors. This table comes from immunoSEQ multiplex PCR, and its TCRdb copy is limited to in-frame clones, with some not included. The sample holds tens of thousands of clones; 70% to 75% are singletons and the top ten take approximately 4.6%. Material: blood. The receptors were gathered from a person between 35 and 49 years old with breast cancer.

The V and J genes are TRBV5-5 and TRBJ2-2; no clear D gene. Germline V gene sequence: CDR1 SGHKS, CDR2 YYEKEE (reference sequence). V gave up 6 bases and J gave up 3 bases, with 15 bases separating them. The CDR3 length is 15 residues. The CDR3 here is CASTRRNTYTGELFF. As DNA, the CDR3 is TGTGCCAGCACCAGGCGGAACACTTACACCGGGGAGCTGTTTTTT.

The V gene is TRBV7-9, the J gene TRBJ1-1; D may be TRBD1 (5 bases). Trimming shortened V by 5 bases and J by 4 bases, and 11 bases separated the two germline ends. The CDR3 is 13 residues long. Germline CDR1 is SEHNR and CDR2 is FQNEAQ (reference sequence). The DNA of the CDR3 is TGTGCCAGCAGCAAATTGGGGGGCACTGAAGCTTTCTTT. It is translated as CASSKLGGTEAFF.

CDR3 bases: TGTGCCAGCAGCTGGGGGACAGGGGGCAGGGAGACCCAGTACTTC. This translates into CASSWGTGGRETQYF. The chain recombines TRBV7-6 with TRBJ2-5; TRBD1 matches at 12 bases. V was clipped by 4 bases and J by 5 bases; unmatched bases: 5. This CDR3 has 15 amino acids. Germline CDR1 and CDR2: SGHVS and FNYEAQ.

The chain carries TRBV4-3 and TRBJ2-1, with 7 bases that match TRBD2. With 0 bases clipped from V and 0 bases from J, the junction kept 8 bases outside the gene matches. CDR1 is LGHNA, CDR2 YSLEER, per germline. The length of the CDR3 is 18 residues. CDR3: CASSQDMAGAFSYNEQFF. The DNA for the CDR3 is TGCGCCAGCAGCCAAGATATGGCGGGAGCGTTCTCCTACAATGAGCAGTTCTTC.

The chain joins TRBV7-3 to TRBJ2-3; perhaps TRBD2 as D (5 bases). Trimming shortened V by 5 bases and J by 5 bases, and 14 bases separated the two germline ends. There are 14 residues in the CDR3. Germline V gives CDR1 SGHTA, CDR2 FQGTGA. This CDR3 reads CASSRGSAGDTQYF. The CDR3 nucleotides read TGTGCCAGCAGCCGCGGGTCTGCTGGAGATACGCAGTATTTT.

This chain joins TRBV7-8 and TRBJ2-6, with D perhaps matching TRBD1 (5 bases). In germline, CDR1 is SGHVS, CDR2 FQNEAQ. The CDR3 length is 16 residues. V lost 1 base and J lost 4, with 11 bases in between. The chain's CDR3 is CASSLGVQAGANVLTF. CDR3 nucleotide sequence: TGTGCCAGCAGCTTAGGTGTACAGGCCGGGGCCAACGTCCTGACTTTC.

V usage is TRBV5-8 and J usage is TRBJ2-3; 9 bases align to TRBD1. Trimming at V came to 4 bases and at J to 3 bases, leaving 6 bases not matched to a gene. The CDR3 sequence is 15 residues long. Germline CDR1 and CDR2: SGHTS and YDEGEE. Here the CDR3 DNA reads TGTGCCAGCAGCCCCCTGGACAGGGGAACAGATACGCAGTATTTT. Protein: CASSPLDRGTDTQYF.

The rearrangement links TRBV27 to TRBJ2-1, with TRBD2 matching 9 bases. CDR1 MNHEY and CDR2 SMNVEV come from the germline V gene (reference sequence). V lost 4 bases and J lost 0; bases outside the gene matches: 4. This CDR3 spans 16 amino acids. DNA for the CDR3: TGTGCCAGCAGTTCCTATAGCGGGAGCTCCTACAATGAGCAGTTCTTC. Protein: CASSSYSGSSYNEQFF.